A single sample gave rise to the 32 T cell receptor beta chains below, sequenced in a study of T cells in Graves' hyperthyroidism and ophthalmopathy. It was RNA transcripts that yielded the amplified TCR beta CDR3 regions. TCR CDR3 regions were first amplified by RT-PCR with HTBI primers. MiXCR, applied by TCRdb to the multiplex PCR reads, yields one record per CDR3 protein. The top ten clones hold about 7.7% of a sample with 660,000 or so distinct CDR3 sequences, less than 45% of them seen once. Input material: peripheral blood or thyroid tissue (not recorded which). These receptors came from an adult man with Graves' disease, either hyperthyroidism or ophthalmopathy (not recorded which).

The chain links TRBV7-2 to TRBJ2-7, with TRBD1 as a possible D gene (5 bases). The germline gives CDR1 SGHTA, CDR2 FQGNSA. The V and J ends lost 0 bases and 4 bases respectively, with 13 bases between them. This CDR3 is built from 15 residues. The DNA of the CDR3 is TGTGCCAGCAGCTTAGCATTAGGGGTGAAATACGAGCAGTACTTC. Protein sequence: CASSLALGVKYEQYF.

This clonotype was counted a few times. The genes are TRBV7-6 and TRBJ1-2, with 7 bases lining up with TRBD1. The germline V gene has CDR1 SGHVS and CDR2 FNYEAQ. The length of the CDR3 is 13 residues. V lost 6 bases to trimming and J lost 4 bases; unmatched junction nucleotides: 5. The CDR3 is CASREQGSYGYTF. The CDR3 DNA sequence: TGTGCCAGCAGGGAACAGGGGTCCTATGGCTACACCTTC.

The chain joins TRBV15 to TRBJ2-5, with D maybe TRBD2 (7 bases). The CDR3 contains 19 residues. V lost 0 bases, J lost 4 bases, and 24 bases lay in between. Germline V gene sequence: CDR1 LNHNV, CDR2 YYDKDF (reference sequence). CDR3 DNA sequence: TGTGCCACCAGCAGAGATCAAGGGGGTGGTATCGGGGAGGGAGAGACCCAGTACTTC. As protein: CATSRDQGGGIGEGETQYF.

This clonotype was observed at least ten times. This rearrangement joins TRBV10-3 to TRBJ2-7, with 9 bases matching TRBD1. Losses at the gene ends were 4 bases for V and 3 bases for J; bases not matched to a gene: 10. This CDR3 has 16 residues. Germline CDR1 and CDR2: ENHRY and SYGVKD. The DNA of the CDR3 is TGTGCCATCAGTGGGGGACAGGGCCAAGTCCGCTACGAGCAGTACTTC. It is translated as CAISGGQGQVRYEQYF.

J is TRBJ2-2 and V is TRBV9; D tentatively fits TRBD1 or TRBD2 (6 bases each). CDR1 and CDR2 from the germline V gene are SGDLS and YYNGEE. The CDR3 runs to 15 residues. The V gene lost 1 base and the J gene lost 4 bases, with 11 bases spanning the gap. CDR3 region: CASSVRGTSTGELFF. The CDR3 DNA reads TGTGCCAGCAGCGTAAGGGGGACTTCCACCGGGGAGCTGTTTTTT.

The table lists this clonotype with many counts. The chain employs TRBV7-8 and TRBJ1-3; TRBD1 matches at 8 bases. Germline V CDR1 and CDR2: SGHVS, FQNEAQ. The V segment lost 5 bases and the J segment 7 bases; nucleotides outside the gene matches: 7. The CDR3 loop spans 14 amino acids. The CDR3, as DNA: TGTGCCAGCAGCCCCAAGACAGGGGCGAACACCATATATTTT. Its protein product is CASSPKTGANTIYF.

This clonotype was found a few times. The junction departs from germline at one end; a sequencing error may be responsible. The V and J genes are TRBV10-3 and TRBJ2-6, with D tentatively TRBD1 or TRBD2 (5 bases each). The germline V gene has CDR1 ENHRY and CDR2 SYGVKD. The CDR3 extends over 16 amino acids. CDR3 nucleotides: TGTGCCAGCAGTTACAGCCCGGGGCCTGGGGCCAACGTCCTGACTTTC. It yields the protein CASSYSPGPGANVLTF.

This clonotype was observed many times. DNA of the CDR3: TGTGCCAGTAGTTCGGGGGATGGGGCCAACGTCCTGACTTTC. Its protein product is CASSSGDGANVLTF. V and J are TRBV19 and TRBJ2-6, with D perhaps matching TRBD2 (6 bases). Trimming pared 5 bases from V and 3 bases from J, leaving 8 bases between. Germline CDR1 and CDR2: LNHDA and SQIVND (reference sequence). This CDR3 is built from 14 residues.

This clonotype was detected ten times or more. The V call is TRBV29-1, the J call TRBJ1-2, with D unresolved. V gave up 4 bases and J gave up 12 bases, with 15 bases separating them. This CDR3 is 11 amino acids long. The germline CDR1 and CDR2 sequences are SQVTM and ANQGSEA. The CDR3 sequence is CSVVFVLGNTF. The CDR3 DNA sequence: TGCAGCGTTGTGTTCGTCCTTGGGAACACCTTC.

The chain has TRBV25-1 and TRBJ1-1; 7 bases fit TRBD1. The CDR3 is 14 amino acids. Germline V gene lookup returns CDR1 MGHDK and CDR2 SYGVNS. J gave up 7 bases and V 1 base, and 6 bases lay outside the gene matches. CDR3 residues: CASSESRGTVEAFF. The CDR3 DNA is TGTGCCAGCAGTGAATCCAGGGGGACCGTTGAAGCTTTCTTT.

This clonotype was counted many times. The rearrangement joins TRBV2 to TRBJ1-6; D is uncertain. Germline V gives CDR1 SNHLY, CDR2 FYNNEI. Trimming left V 2 bases short and J 6 bases short, with 11 bases between. This CDR3 is built from 15 residues. CDR3: CASSEHKGANSPLHF. The CDR3, as DNA: TGTGCCAGCAGTGAACATAAGGGCGCTAATTCACCCCTCCACTTT.

In its sample, this clonotype was seen a few times. CDR3 amino acids: CASSIFGVGEPQHF. In DNA form, the CDR3 reads TGTGCCAGTAGTATTTTCGGCGTTGGGGAGCCCCAGCATTTT. V gene TRBV19 combines with J gene TRBJ1-5, with D unclear. Germline-derived CDR1 and CDR2 are LNHDA and SQIVND (reference sequence). CDR3 length: 14 residues. V was clipped by 3 bases and J by 8 bases, with 14 bases between them.

In its sample, this clonotype was seen many times. This rearrangement joins TRBV7-8 to TRBJ2-5; D possibly uses TRBD1 or TRBD2 (5 bases each). V was clipped by 2 bases and J by 6 bases, with 13 bases between them. The germline V gene encodes CDR1 SGHVS and CDR2 FQNEAQ. The CDR3 length is 14 residues. As DNA, the CDR3 is TGTGCCAGCAGCTTAACCACAGGAGGCAAGACCCAGTACTTC. Translating gives CASSLTTGGKTQYF.

This clonotype was seen only a few times. The chain recombines TRBV12-3 or TRBV12-4 with TRBJ1-1; D is uncertain. The length of the CDR3 is 13 residues. Trimming removed 3 bases from V and 3 bases from J, with 8 bases in between. Here the CDR3 reads CASSFGPDTEAFF. The CDR3 nucleotides read TGTGCCAGCAGTTTTGGGCCAGACACTGAAGCTTTCTTT.

The rearrangement uses TRBV7-2 and TRBJ1-2; D might be TRBD1 (6 bases). V dropped 4 bases and J dropped 9 bases, with 12 bases sitting between them. CDR1 is SGHTA and CDR2 is FQGNSA in the germline V gene. The CDR3 is made up of 12 amino acids. CDR3 protein: CASSSGRGSYTF. The CDR3 coding sequence is TGTGCCAGCAGCTCCGGTAGGGGGAGCTACACCTTC. The entire variable domain, with the rest obtained from reference TRBV7-2 and TRBJ1-2, is as follows: GAGVSQSPSNKVTEKGKDVELRCDPISGHTALYWYRQSLGQGLEFLIYFQGNSAPDKSGLPSDRFSAERTGGSVSTLTIQRTQQEDSAVYLCASSSGRGSYTFGSGTRLTVV.

This clonotype was recorded at least ten times. V gene TRBV7-2 combines with J gene TRBJ1-2; no firm D call. CDR1 is SGHTA and CDR2 is FQGNSA in the germline V gene. The CDR3 consists of 12 residues. The V end lost 3 bases, the J end lost 2 bases, and 4 bases lay between the germline ends. The CDR3 is CASSFRNYGYTF. CDR3 nucleotides: TGTGCCAGCAGCTTCAGGAACTATGGCTACACCTTC.

In its sample, this clonotype was seen a few times. This rearrangement joins TRBV6-5 to TRBJ1-2, with 8 positions matching TRBD1. After removal of 5 bases from V and 6 bases from J, the junction contained 5 bases not matched to a gene. This CDR3 has 13 amino acids. Germline assignment: CDR1 MNHEY and CDR2 SVGAGI. The chain's CDR3 is CASSGQGANGYTF. CDR3 coding DNA: TGTGCCAGCAGTGGGCAGGGGGCAAATGGCTACACCTTC.

The chain carries TRBV12-3 or TRBV12-4 and TRBJ1-1; D gene unclear. The CDR3 covers 13 residues. Between the trimmed V and J ends, which lost 2 bases and 6 bases, there was a span of 10 bases. CDR3 sequence reads: CASSLRSGSEAFF. In DNA form, the CDR3 reads TGTGCCAGCAGTTTACGTTCGGGATCTGAAGCTTTCTTT.

The chain recombines TRBV29-1 with TRBJ1-6, with 12 bases that match TRBD1. J lost 9 bases, V lost 5 bases, and 5 bases had no gene match. The CDR3 length is 14 residues. Per the germline V gene, CDR1 is SQVTM and CDR2 is ANQGSEA. CDR3 DNA sequence: TGCAGCGTTCCGGGACAGGGGGCGCTTTCACCCCTCCACTTT. Its translation is CSVPGQGALSPLHF. Looking up the rest from reference TRBV29-1 and TRBJ1-6 gives the full variable domain: SAVISQKPSRDICQRGTSLTIQCQVDSQVTMMFWYRQQPGQSLTLIATANQGSEATYESGFVIDKFPISRPNLTFSTLTVSNMSPEDSSIYLCSVPGQGALSPLHFGNGTRLTVT.

This clonotype was observed a few times. The genes are TRBV4-3 and TRBJ1-1; D is possibly TRBD1 (6 bases). Trimming took 0 bases from V and 5 from J, leaving 13 bases between them. CDR1 and CDR2 (germline): LGHNA, YSLEER. The CDR3 has 15 residues. This CDR3 is CASSQDSGARTEAFF. CDR3 DNA: TGCGCCAGCAGCCAAGACTCGGGGGCGCGTACTGAAGCTTTCTTT.

The chain has TRBV6-5 and TRBJ2-7; D could derive from TRBD1 or TRBD2 (5 bases each). The CDR3 extends over 14 amino acids. The germline V gene encodes CDR1 MNHEY and CDR2 SVGAGI. Trimming pared 5 bases from V and 2 bases from J, leaving 13 bases between. The CDR3 DNA follows: TGTGCCAGCAGTCCGTCGACGGGACCCTACGAGCAGTACTTC. This codes for CASSPSTGPYEQYF.

This clonotype was seen ten or more times. CDR3 residues: CSVSAGAFEETQYF. DNA for the CDR3: TGCAGCGTTTCAGCGGGGGCGTTTGAAGAGACCCAGTACTTC. The chain recombines TRBV29-1 with TRBJ2-5; 8 nucleotides match TRBD2. The germline gives CDR1 SQVTM, CDR2 ANQGSEA. Trimming cost V 5 bases and J 3 bases; bases outside gene matches: 8. CDR3 size: 14 residues.

The chain couples TRBV9 to TRBJ2-7; 9 bases map to TRBD1. The V gene's germline CDR1 is SGDLS and CDR2 YYNGEE. The CDR3 is 14 residues long. J lost 6 bases, V lost 0 bases, and 4 bases had no gene match. The CDR3 here is CASSVGTGVLEQYF. Here the CDR3 DNA reads TGTGCCAGCAGCGTAGGGACAGGGGTGCTCGAGCAGTACTTC.

V and J are TRBV7-9 and TRBJ2-7; maybe TRBD1 (5 bases). CDR1 is SEHNR, CDR2 FQNEAQ, per germline (reference sequence). The CDR3 extends over 14 amino acids. V lost 3 bases and J 6 bases, leaving 15 bases between the germline ends. For the CDR3, the DNA is TGTGCCAGCAGCTTCCGGGCAGGGTCGGCCGAGCAGTACTTC. Amino acids: CASSFRAGSAEQYF.

There are many counts of this clonotype. The chain has TRBV2 and TRBJ1-1, with D uncertain. This CDR3 comprises 14 residues. Germline CDR1 is SNHLY and CDR2 is FYNNEI. V lost 1 base to trimming and J lost 4 bases, with 10 bases between them. In nucleotides, the CDR3 is TGTGCCAGCAGTGAAGTCGGAGTGGGCACTGAAGCTTTCTTT. This encodes CASSEVGVGTEAFF.

The J gene is TRBJ1-6, the V gene TRBV20-1; TRBD1 aligns across 8 bases. In germline, CDR1 is DFQATT, CDR2 SNEGSKA (reference sequence). The junction had 2 bases not matched to a gene; V was cut back by 3 bases and J by 7 bases. The CDR3 has 13 amino acids. The CDR3 here is CSASRTGNSPLHF. The CDR3 region has the DNA TGCAGTGCTAGCCGGACAGGGAATTCACCCCTCCACTTT.

The rearrangement joins TRBV7-9 to TRBJ2-2, with D perhaps TRBD2 (5 bases). Germline values: CDR1 SEHNR, CDR2 FQNEAQ (reference sequence). The CDR3 totals 16 residues. The ends were cut back, 3 bases at V and 1 base at J, with 12 bases in the middle. In nucleotides, the CDR3 is TGTGCCAGCAGCTTTACCGGGATCGAGAACACCGGGGAGCTGTTTTTT. It encodes CASSFTGIENTGELFF. The full variable domain, its missing parts supplied by reference TRBV7-9 and TRBJ2-2, is DTGVSQNPRHKITKRGQNVTFRCDPISEHNRLYWYRQTLGQGPEFLTYFQNEAQLEKSRLLSDRFSAERPKGSFSTLEIQRTEQGDSAMYLCASSFTGIENTGELFFGEGSRLTVL.

With regard to this clonotype: A junction end diverges from the germline sequence, so it may reflect a read error. The chain links TRBV7-9 to TRBJ1-1; 8 positions agree with TRBD1. CDR1 and CDR2 (germline): SEHNR, FQNEAQ (reference sequence). The CDR3 is 17 amino acids. CDR3 coding DNA: TGCGCCAGCAGCCAGAGAGGGCCAGGGGGCCCCTACACTGAAGCTTTCTTT. Its protein product is CASSQRGPGGPYTEAFF.

Many counts were recorded for this clonotype. The chain is built from TRBV19 and TRBJ1-6; D is possibly TRBD1 (6 bases). The CDR3 loop spans 14 amino acids. V was pared by 2 bases and J by 4 bases, with 6 bases between. Germline V gene sequence: CDR1 LNHDA, CDR2 SQIVND (reference sequence). The DNA of the CDR3 is TGTGCCAGTAGTATACAGGGGTATAATTCACCCCTCCACTTT. It yields the protein CASSIQGYNSPLHF.

The V call is TRBV9, the J call TRBJ1-4, with no clear D. V was clipped by 0 bases and J by 8 bases, with 14 bases between them. The germline V gene encodes CDR1 SGDLS and CDR2 YYNGEE. This CDR3 region has 15 residues. Here the CDR3 reads CASSVDREFGEKLFF. Written as DNA, the CDR3 is TGTGCCAGCAGCGTAGATAGGGAGTTCGGGGAAAAACTGTTTTTT.

There are a few counts of this clonotype. This chain uses TRBV6-6 with TRBJ2-2; no firm D call. Trimming took 5 bases from V and 7 from J, leaving 5 bases between them. The V gene's germline CDR1 is MNHNY and CDR2 SVGAGI (reference sequence). This CDR3 spans 11 amino acids. The CDR3 bases are TGTGCCAGCAGTGGGTACGGGGAGCTGTTTTTT. Translating gives CASSGYGELFF.

With regard to this clonotype: Since the CDR3 does not end with the conserved phenylalanine or tryptophan, this likely comes from a read error. This sequence joins TRBV7-9 and TRBJ1-2, with no clear D. Trimming took 3 bases from V and 5 from J, leaving 13 bases between them. Germline lookup yields CDR1 SEHNR and CDR2 FQNEAQ (reference sequence). The CDR3 spans 14 residues. The CDR3 DNA reads TGTGCCAGCAGCTTGGAGAAGGTTCTGTATGGCTACACCCTC. This sequence encodes CASSLEKVLYGYTL.